What follows are 3 T cell receptor beta chains derived from one specimen sequenced in a study of T-cell reconstitution after alpha-beta-depleted transplantation in children. Unique molecular identifiers were incorporated during preparation of the TCRbeta library. TCRdb reprocessed the PCR reads via MiXCR and lists one record per CDR3 protein. The data contain hundreds of thousands of distinct CDR3 sequences, approximately 17% of them singletons. The starting material was PBMCs from the stem cell graft donor, obtained from the stem cell graft. These receptors were collected from a human donor who donated a stem cell graft to a child with acute myeloid leukemia.

V is TRBV7-3 and J is TRBJ2-5; 9 positions agree with TRBD2. In germline, CDR1 is SGHTA, CDR2 FQGTGA. V shed 5 bases, J shed 2 bases, and the junction held 3 bases outside the gene matches. This CDR3 has 14 residues. The CDR3 nucleotides are TGTGCCAGCAGCCCTAGCGGGGAACAAGAGACCCAGTACTTC. Its translation: CASSPSGEQETQYF.

This clonotype was picked up many times. The chain recombines TRBV10-1 with TRBJ2-4; a possible D gene is TRBD1 (5 bases). The CDR3 contains 17 residues. V gave up 0 bases and J gave up 3 bases, with 15 bases separating them. CDR1 and CDR2 (germline): WNHNN, SYGVQD (reference sequence). CDR3 coding DNA: TGCGCCAGCAGTGAGTCGGACATTCGCGTTGGCAAAAACATTCAGTACTTC. This encodes CASSESDIRVGKNIQYF.

In this sample, this clonotype turned up many times. The rearrangement joins TRBV4-2 to TRBJ2-2; the match to TRBD1 covers 9 bases. The germline gives CDR1 LGHNA, CDR2 YNFKEQ. Trimming at V came to 0 bases and at J to 7 bases, leaving 15 bases not matched to a gene. The CDR3 is 19 amino acids. CDR3 residues: CASSQDLRTGVALVGELFF. The DNA for the CDR3 is TGTGCCAGCAGCCAAGATTTACGGACAGGGGTGGCCCTTGTCGGGGAGCTGTTTTTT.